These 12 T cell receptor beta chains were all obtained from the same sample, sequenced in a study of T cells in localized non-small cell lung cancer. Clones were sequenced by immunoSEQ multiplex PCR, and TCRdb holds only the in-frame ones, with some missing. The data hold 75,000 to 80,000 clones, with more than 70% observed a single time. This sample comprised peripheral blood, obtained before any cancer treatment. The receptors were gathered from an older female donor with stage I lung adenocarcinoma.

The gene calls are TRBV4-3 and TRBJ1-4; unclear D gene. V gave up 0 bases and J gave up 7 bases, with 12 bases separating them. The CDR3 covers 15 residues. Germline-derived CDR1 and CDR2 are LGHNA and YSLEER. CDR3 protein: CASSQDQVTGEKLFF. Written as DNA, the CDR3 is TGCGCCAGCAGCCAAGATCAGGTCACGGGTGAAAAACTGTTTTTT.

The genes are TRBV10-3 and TRBJ1-2; 8 bases match TRBD1. The germline gives CDR1 ENHRY, CDR2 SYGVKD. Unmatched junction bases numbered 2, after V lost 4 bases and J lost 4 bases. The CDR3 covers 13 residues. The CDR3, as DNA: TGTGCCATCAGTGTTCAGGGGGCCTATGGCTACACCTTC. Protein sequence: CAISVQGAYGYTF.

The V gene is TRBV10-3, the J gene TRBJ2-3, with 10 bases identical to TRBD1. V shed 4 bases and J 4 bases; nucleotides not matched to a gene: 17. Per germline, CDR1 ENHRY and CDR2 SYGVKD. The CDR3 is 19 residues long. The DNA for the CDR3 is TGTGCCATCAGTGGACGAGCGGGACAGGGGCAATATTCGGCAGATACGCAGTATTTT. Translation gives CAISGRAGQGQYSADTQYF.

The chain uses TRBV6-5 and TRBJ1-5; D gene unclear. V lost 6 bases, J lost 5 bases, and 14 bases lay in between. This CDR3 has 14 residues. Germline CDR1 MNHEY, CDR2 SVGAGI. CDR3 sequence: CASREHGGHQPQHF. The CDR3 DNA reads as TGTGCCAGCAGGGAACACGGAGGTCATCAGCCCCAGCATTTT.

This clone was counted a few times. This chain uses TRBV18 with TRBJ1-2; D may be TRBD1 (5 bases). CDR3 size: 15 residues. The germline V and J ends were trimmed by 1 base and 5 bases, with 14 bases remaining between them. Germline values: CDR1 KGHSH, CDR2 LQKENI. The CDR3 loop reads CASSPQGQGGYGYTF. The DNA of the CDR3 is TGTGCCAGCTCACCACAAGGCCAGGGCGGATATGGCTACACCTTC.

V is TRBV4-2 and J is TRBJ2-2, with D unclear. Germline V gives CDR1 LGHNA, CDR2 YNFKEQ. Trimming cost V 0 bases and J 9 bases, with 11 bases left between them. This CDR3 has 14 amino acids. DNA of the CDR3: TGTGCCAGCAGCCAAGATCCCCAGAGCAGGGAGCTGTTTTTT. Translated, it gives CASSQDPQSRELFF.

This chain joins TRBV2 and TRBJ2-6; 8 positions agree with TRBD2. CDR1 and CDR2 from the germline V gene are SNHLY and FYNNEI. V shed 4 bases, J shed 2 bases, and the junction held 4 bases outside the gene matches. This CDR3 is 16 amino acids long. DNA for the CDR3: TGTGCCAGCAGTGGACCGGGGGGGCCTGGGGCCAACGTCCTGACTTTC. Amino acids: CASSGPGGPGANVLTF.

The CDR3 coding sequence is TGTGCCAGCAGCGTAGGAGGGGGGGACGGATACAATGAGCAGTTCTTC. Translation gives CASSVGGGDGYNEQFF. The V call is TRBV9, the J call TRBJ2-1; TRBD2 is a possible D gene (7 bases). Germline values: CDR1 SGDLS, CDR2 YYNGEE. The CDR3 consists of 16 residues. The V gene lost 0 bases and the J gene lost 4 bases, with 14 bases spanning the gap.

This clone appeared a few times. The CDR3 here is CASSSTDRGPSGQGETQYF. In DNA form, the CDR3 reads TGTGCCAGCAGCTCGACGGACAGGGGGCCTTCTGGTCAGGGAGAGACCCAGTACTTC. This chain links TRBV7-9 with TRBJ2-5; 11 positions agree with TRBD1. The ends lost 4 bases at V and 4 bases at J; junction bases unmatched: 17. The length of the CDR3 is 19 residues. CDR1 is SEHNR, CDR2 FQNEAQ, per germline (reference sequence).

The rearrangement joins TRBV28 to TRBJ1-2; D might be TRBD1 (5 bases). CDR1 MDHEN and CDR2 SYDVKM come from the germline V gene. V lost 6 bases, J lost 4 bases, and 12 bases lay in between. The CDR3 spans 13 residues. The CDR3 protein is CASRSLGTYGYTF. For the CDR3, the DNA is TGTGCCAGCAGGAGCCTCGGGACCTATGGCTACACCTTC.

The V and J genes are TRBV9 and TRBJ2-2; D gene uncertain. Germline lookup yields CDR1 SGDLS and CDR2 YYNGEE. The CDR3 contains 15 residues. V was trimmed by 2 bases and J by 0 bases, leaving 8 bases between them. CDR3 region: CASSVAETNTGELFF. CDR3 nucleotide sequence: TGTGCCAGCAGCGTCGCCGAGACGAACACCGGGGAGCTGTTTTTT.

The V call is TRBV4-1, the J call TRBJ2-7, with a possible D match to TRBD2 (6 bases). V gave up 5 bases and J gave up 6 bases, with 14 bases separating them. Germline V gene data show CDR1 as MGHRA and CDR2 as YSYEKL. The CDR3 extends over 13 amino acids. The CDR3 sequence is CASSNRRESEQYF. DNA for the CDR3: TGCGCCAGCAGCAATCGGAGGGAATCCGAGCAGTACTTC.